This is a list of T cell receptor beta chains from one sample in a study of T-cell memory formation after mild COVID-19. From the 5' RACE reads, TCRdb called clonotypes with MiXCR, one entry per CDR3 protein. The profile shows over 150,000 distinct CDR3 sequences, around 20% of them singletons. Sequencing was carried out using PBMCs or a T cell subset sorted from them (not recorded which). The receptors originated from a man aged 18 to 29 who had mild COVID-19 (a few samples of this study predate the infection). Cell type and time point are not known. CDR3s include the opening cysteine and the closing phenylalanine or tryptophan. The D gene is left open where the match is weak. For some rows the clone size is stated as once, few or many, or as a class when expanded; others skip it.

CDR3: CASTLLGQGTDTQYF
DNA: TGTGCCAGCACCCTATTGGGACAGGGCACAGATACGCAGTATTTT
J: TRBJ2-3
size: few
D: TRBD1
V: TRBV4-2

CDR3: CATLIQGNQPQHF
DNA: TGTGCCACACTGATACAGGGTAATCAGCCCCAGCATTTT
J: TRBJ1-5
size: few
D: NA
V: TRBV6-6

CDR3: CASSMFGVAEAFF
DNA: TGTGCCAGTAGTATGTTCGGAGTCGCTGAAGCTTTCTTT
J: TRBJ1-1
size: few
D: NA
V: TRBV19

CDR3: CSVEEANYGYTF
DNA: TGCAGCGTGGAGGAAGCTAACTATGGCTACACCTTC
J: TRBJ1-2
size: NA
D: NA
V: TRBV29-1

CDR3: CASSLVGSSGANVLTF
DNA: TGCGCCAGCAGCTTGGTCGGGAGCTCTGGGGCCAACGTCCTGACTTTC
J: TRBJ2-6
size: many
D: NA
V: TRBV5-1

CDR3: CASSLTPPLAGGPADTQYF
DNA: TGTGCTAGCAGCTTAACCCCCCCGCTAGCGGGGGGCCCGGCCGATACGCAGTATTTT
J: TRBJ2-3
size: NA
D: TRBD2
V: TRBV7-7

CDR3: CASSFDGHEQYF
DNA: TGTGCCAGCAGCTTCGACGGCCACGAGCAGTACTTC
J: TRBJ2-7
size: NA
D: NA
V: TRBV5-4

CDR3: CASSDTYPTDTQYF
DNA: TGCGCCAGCAGTGACACCTACCCCACAGATACGCAGTATTTT
J: TRBJ2-3
size: few
D: NA
V: TRBV5-1

CDR3: CASSLHITNEKLFF
DNA: TGTGCCAGCAGCTTACATATAACTAATGAAAAACTGTTTTTT
J: TRBJ1-4
size: few
D: NA
V: TRBV7-9

CDR3: CASSLAPLARLNNEQFF
DNA: TGCGCCAGCAGCTTGGCCCCCCTAGCGAGGCTCAACAATGAGCAGTTCTTC
J: TRBJ2-1
size: few
D: NA
V: TRBV5-1

CDR3: CASSQDPGAAYNEQFF
DNA: TGTGCCAGCAGCCAAGATCCGGGGGCGGCCTACAATGAGCAGTTCTTC
J: TRBJ2-1
size: few
D: NA
V: TRBV4-2

CDR3: CASRIRDGSSYEQYF
DNA: TGTGCCAGCAGAATCCGGGACGGTAGCTCCTACGAGCAGTACTTC
J: TRBJ2-7
size: NA
D: NA
V: TRBV6-2/TRBV6-3

CDR3: CASSVRGEETQYF
DNA: TGCGCCAGCAGCGTTCGGGGGGAAGAGACCCAGTACTTC
J: TRBJ2-5
size: many
D: TRBD2
V: TRBV5-1

CDR3: CASSQGRRAEAFF
DNA: TGTGCCAGCAGCCAAGGAAGGCGGGCTGAAGCTTTCTTT
J: TRBJ1-1
size: many
D: NA
V: TRBV3-1

CDR3: CATSDRPEPRDSPLHF
DNA: TGTGCCACCAGTGATAGACCGGAGCCAAGGGATTCACCCCTCCACTTT
J: TRBJ1-6
size: few
D: NA
V: TRBV24-1

CDR3: CASSSGRDEQYF
DNA: TGTGCCAGCAGCTCTGGGAGGGACGAGCAGTACTTC
J: TRBJ2-7
size: few
D: TRBD2
V: TRBV7-8

CDR3: CASSQSWGPSNQPQHF
DNA: TGCGCCAGCAGCCAAAGCTGGGGACCAAGCAATCAGCCCCAGCATTTT
J: TRBJ1-5
size: NA
D: NA
V: TRBV4-3

CDR3: CASSQTGAENNSPLHF
DNA: TGTGCCAGCAGCCAGACAGGGGCAGAGAATAATTCACCCCTCCACTTT
J: TRBJ1-6
size: few
D: TRBD1
V: TRBV12-3/TRBV12-4

CDR3: CASSKVVGTDTQYF
DNA: TGTGCCAGCAGCAAAGTGGTGGGCACAGATACGCAGTATTTT
J: TRBJ2-3
size: few
D: NA
V: TRBV21-1

CDR3: CASGGWGTQYF
DNA: TGTGCCAGCGGGGGTTGGGGGACCCAGTACTTC
J: TRBJ2-5
size: NA
D: NA
V: TRBV27

CDR3: CASSYSSQGRNSPLHF
DNA: TGTGCCAGCAGTTACTCATCCCAGGGGAGGAATTCACCCCTCCACTTT
J: TRBJ1-6
size: NA
D: NA
V: TRBV6-5

CDR3: CASSNRLAGDTDTQYF
DNA: TGTGCCAGCAGCAACCGACTAGCGGGGGACACAGATACGCAGTATTTT
J: TRBJ2-3
size: few
D: TRBD2
V: TRBV7-2

CDR3: CASSHGGGYEQYF
DNA: TGCGCCAGCAGCCATGGCGGGGGCTACGAGCAGTACTTC
J: TRBJ2-7
size: few
D: TRBD2
V: TRBV4-3

CDR3: CASSPVVAGGNIQYF
DNA: TGTGCCAGCAGCCCTGTCGTCGCGGGGGGGAACATTCAGTACTTC
J: TRBJ2-4
size: once
D: TRBD2
V: TRBV3-1

CDR3: CASRDGYNSPLHF
DNA: TGTGCCAGCAGGGACGGTTATAATTCACCCCTCCACTTT
J: TRBJ1-6
size: NA
D: NA
V: TRBV10-3

CDR3: CASSRGQFNQPQHF
DNA: TGTGCCAGCAGCCGTGGACAGTTCAATCAGCCCCAGCATTTT
J: TRBJ1-5
size: NA
D: NA
V: TRBV7-9

CDR3: CATSRDPDRGETQYF
DNA: TGTGCCACCAGCAGAGACCCCGACAGGGGAGAGACCCAGTACTTC
J: TRBJ2-5
size: few
D: TRBD1
V: TRBV15

CDR3: CASSWAPGGGIF
DNA: TGTGCCAGCAGCTGGGCTCCAGGCGGGGGGATCTTC
J: TRBJ2-1
size: NA
D: TRBD2
V: TRBV5-6

CDR3: CASSLQGAPSEQYF
DNA: TGCGCCAGCAGCTTACAGGGGGCCCCCAGCGAGCAGTACTTC
J: TRBJ2-7
size: few
D: TRBD1
V: TRBV5-1

CDR3: CASSGGTGELFF
DNA: TGTGCCAGCTCGGGAGGAACCGGGGAGCTGTTTTTT
J: TRBJ2-2
size: NA
D: NA
V: TRBV18

CDR3: CSETGNNEQFF
DNA: TGCAGCGAGACAGGGAACAATGAGCAGTTCTTC
J: TRBJ2-1
size: few
D: TRBD1
V: TRBV29-1

CDR3: CASSLGDTQYF
DNA: TGTGCCAGCAGCTTAGGGGATACGCAGTATTTT
J: TRBJ2-3
size: many
D: NA
V: TRBV5-1

CDR3: CAISESLGTNTEAFF
DNA: TGTGCCATCAGTGAGTCTTTAGGGACGAACACTGAAGCTTTCTTT
J: TRBJ1-1
size: few
D: NA
V: TRBV10-3

CDR3: CSADTGSGQPQHF
DNA: TGCAGTGCGGATACAGGGTCGGGTCAGCCCCAGCATTTT
J: TRBJ1-5
size: NA
D: NA
V: TRBV20-1

CDR3: CASSQDFGGYTEAFF
DNA: TGTGCCAGCAGCCAAGATTTTGGGGGGTACACTGAAGCTTTCTTT
J: TRBJ1-1
size: NA
D: NA
V: TRBV4-2

CDR3: CASSLGGGNQETQYF
DNA: TGTGCTAGCAGCTTAGGTGGGGGCAACCAAGAGACCCAGTACTTC
J: TRBJ2-5
size: NA
D: NA
V: TRBV7-7

CDR3: CASSPSPRGGGTRFAKNIQYF
DNA: TGTGCCAGCAGTCCATCACCTCGAGGCGGGGGGACCCGGTTTGCCAAAAACATTCAGTACTTC
J: TRBJ2-4
size: NA
D: TRBD2
V: TRBV6-2/TRBV6-3

CDR3: CASSPQGAYNEQFF
DNA: TGTGCCAGCAGTCCACAGGGGGCCTACAATGAGCAGTTCTTC
J: TRBJ2-1
size: many
D: TRBD1
V: TRBV12-3/TRBV12-4

CDR3: CASSHPGYGYIAPLHF
DNA: TGTGCCAGCAGCCACCCCGGGTATGGTTACATTGCACCCCTCCACTTT
J: TRBJ1-6
size: NA
D: NA
V: TRBV3-1

CDR3: CASSQVSGAGELFF
DNA: TGTGCCAGCAGCCAAGTGTCGGGGGCCGGGGAGCTGTTTTTT
J: TRBJ2-2
size: NA
D: NA
V: TRBV3-1

CDR3: CASSRSGGSYNEQFF
DNA: TGTGCCAGCAGCCGGAGCGGGGGGAGTTACAATGAGCAGTTCTTC
J: TRBJ2-1
size: few
D: TRBD2
V: TRBV3-1

CDR3: CASSSGVEAFF
DNA: TGTGCCAGCAGCTCAGGGGTGGAAGCTTTCTTT
J: TRBJ1-1
size: few
D: NA
V: TRBV7-6

CDR3: CASSRSAGEETQYF
DNA: TGTGCCAGCAGTAGGTCAGCGGGGGAAGAGACCCAGTACTTC
J: TRBJ2-5
size: NA
D: TRBD2
V: TRBV28

CDR3: CASSQDGGANTEAFF
DNA: TGCGCCAGCAGCCAAGATGGAGGGGCCAACACTGAAGCTTTCTTT
J: TRBJ1-1
size: few
D: NA
V: TRBV4-3

CDR3: CASSSSGVSGANVLTF
DNA: TGTGCCAGCAGCTCTAGCGGCGTATCCGGGGCCAACGTCCTGACTTTC
J: TRBJ2-6
size: NA
D: TRBD2
V: TRBV7-2

CDR3: CASSILSASQGIGEQYF
DNA: TGTGCCAGCAGCATACTCTCCGCTTCACAGGGAATCGGGGAGCAGTACTTC
J: TRBJ2-7
size: few
D: NA
V: TRBV7-2

CDR3: CASSPQVSSYNEQFF
DNA: TGTGCCAGCAGCCCGCAGGTTAGCTCCTACAATGAGCAGTTCTTC
J: TRBJ2-1
size: NA
D: NA
V: TRBV9

CDR3: CASSVLGGETQYF
DNA: TGTGCCAGCAGTGTCTTGGGTGGGGAGACCCAGTACTTC
J: TRBJ2-5
size: NA
D: NA
V: TRBV2

CDR3: CATRDYGYTF
DNA: TGTGCCACCAGGGACTATGGCTACACCTTC
J: TRBJ1-2
size: few
D: NA
V: TRBV7-3

CDR3: CASSLDGRANTEAFF
DNA: TGCGCCAGCAGCTTGGATGGCAGGGCAAACACTGAAGCTTTCTTT
J: TRBJ1-1
size: few
D: NA
V: TRBV5-1

CDR3: CASSAGLATNEQFF
DNA: TGCGCCAGCAGTGCGGGACTAGCGACCAATGAGCAGTTCTTC
J: TRBJ2-1
size: few
D: TRBD2
V: TRBV10-1

CDR3: CASRTGGVNSPLHF
DNA: TGTGCCAGCAGGACAGGGGGGGTTAATTCACCCCTCCACTTT
J: TRBJ1-6
size: few
D: TRBD1
V: TRBV7-9

CDR3: CASSYLTSGGGDTQYF
DNA: TGTGCCAGCAGTTACTTGACTAGCGGGGGAGGAGATACGCAGTATTTT
J: TRBJ2-3
size: NA
D: TRBD2
V: TRBV6-2/TRBV6-3

CDR3: CASSTYRSSNQPQHF
DNA: TGTGCCAGCAGTACTTACAGGAGTAGCAATCAGCCCCAGCATTTT
J: TRBJ1-5
size: few
D: NA
V: TRBV6-5

CDR3: CASSDTRDTQYF
DNA: TGTGCCAGCAGCGACACTAGGGATACGCAGTATTTT
J: TRBJ2-3
size: NA
D: NA
V: TRBV3-1

CDR3: CASRGQRMEGEKLFF
DNA: TGTGCCAGCAGAGGACAGAGAATGGAGGGTGAAAAACTGTTTTTT
J: TRBJ1-4
size: once
D: NA
V: TRBV12-3/TRBV12-4

CDR3: CASSPMDSTEAFF
DNA: TGCGCCAGCAGCCCGATGGACAGTACTGAAGCTTTCTTT
J: TRBJ1-1
size: NA
D: NA
V: TRBV5-1

CDR3: CASSTEEGNEQFF
DNA: TGTGCCAGCAGTACCGAAGAGGGTAATGAGCAGTTCTTC
J: TRBJ2-1
size: NA
D: NA
V: TRBV6-4